These 30 T cell receptor beta chains came from one sample sequenced in a study of high-grade serous ovarian cancer treatment subgroups. The data were produced by immunoSEQ multiplex PCR, yet TCRdb's version contains in-frame clones alone and is incomplete. The sample records 35,000 to 45,000 clones, about 80% being singletons. The tumor samples were collected prior to definitive surgery or chemotherapy. Sequencing input: tumor tissue. These receptors were obtained from a human donor with high-grade serous ovarian cancer.

This clone was detected a few times. J is TRBJ1-1 and V is TRBV28, with D maybe TRBD1 (5 bases). Germline lookup yields CDR1 MDHEN and CDR2 SYDVKM. Between the trimmed V and J ends, which lost 5 bases and 6 bases, there was a span of 13 bases. The CDR3 has 13 residues. CDR3 in amino acids: CASSGRGPPEAFF. The DNA for the CDR3 is TGTGCCAGCAGTGGGAGGGGACCACCTGAAGCTTTCTTT.

This clone came up once. This chain connects TRBV4-2 to TRBJ2-5; TRBD1 matches 8 bases. TRBJ2-7 matches the DNA end more closely, so the J call is doubtful. The CDR3 spans 16 residues. CDR1 is LGHNA, CDR2 YNFKEQ, per germline. In nucleotides, the CDR3 is TGTGCCAGCAGCCAAAGAGGACAGGGTAAAGGGTACGAGCAGTACTTC. Translated: CASSQRGQGKGYEQYF.

This clone appeared a few times. J is TRBJ2-4 and V is TRBV13, with D possibly called TRBD1 or TRBD2 (5 bases each). Germline CDR1 reads PRHDT; CDR2 reads FYEKMQ (reference sequence). CDR3 length equals 14 residues. V lost 2 bases to trimming and J lost 7 bases, with 12 bases between them. The CDR3 sequence is CASSLTGWGNIQYF. The CDR3 nucleotides read TGTGCCAGCAGCTTAACCGGGTGGGGGAACATTCAGTACTTC.

The chain has TRBV6-5 and TRBJ2-7; TRBD1 agrees at 10 bases. CDR1 is MNHEY, CDR2 SVGAGI, per germline. Trimming took 6 bases from V and 5 from J; bases not matched to a gene: 7. This CDR3 contains 14 residues. CDR3 DNA sequence: TGTGCCAGCAGGGGCCGGGACAGGGGTCACGAGCAGTACTTC. Residues: CASRGRDRGHEQYF.

This sequence joins TRBV11-2 and TRBJ1-3, with a tentative D call TRBD1 (6 bases). Trimming removed 4 bases at V and 4 bases at J, with 14 bases between. Looked up from germline, CDR1 is SGHAT and CDR2 is FQNNGV. The CDR3 totals 15 residues. This chain's CDR3 is CASSSPSGTGNTIYF. The CDR3 DNA is TGTGCCAGCAGCTCCCCTTCCGGGACAGGAAACACCATATATTTT.

This chain links TRBV2 with TRBJ2-3; 8 nucleotides match TRBD2. The junction had 10 bases not matched to a gene; V was cut back by 4 bases and J by 4 bases. In germline, CDR1 is SNHLY, CDR2 FYNNEI. The CDR3 has 16 residues. As DNA, the CDR3 is TGTGCCAGCAGTGCAACGGCGGGAGGTCCAGCAGATACGCAGTATTTT. Protein: CASSATAGGPADTQYF.

This clone was seen a handful of times. The chain links TRBV6-6 to TRBJ1-5, with D perhaps matching TRBD1 (6 bases). The CDR3 spans 16 residues. V was trimmed by 10 bases and J by 1 base, leaving 20 bases between them. Germline V CDR1 and CDR2: MNHNY, SVGAGI (reference sequence). CDR3 region: CATVLLQGSSNQPQHF. CDR3 sequence (DNA): TGTGCCACGGTTTTATTACAGGGAAGCAGCAATCAGCCCCAGCATTTT.

Note on this clone: The sample carries other DNA sequences with the same CDR3. This rearrangement joins TRBV5-6 to TRBJ2-7; a possible D gene is TRBD1 (6 bases). The CDR3 contains 12 residues. From germline, CDR1 is SGHDT and CDR2 YYEEEE. The V end was cut by 2 bases, the J end by 5 bases, with 8 bases between. The CDR3 loop reads CASSFGTHEQYF. The CDR3 coding sequence is TGTGCCAGCAGCTTCGGGACACACGAGCAGTACTTC.

The rearrangement uses TRBV9 and TRBJ2-3; the match to TRBD2 covers 11 bases. This CDR3 is 15 amino acids long. In germline, CDR1 is SGDLS, CDR2 YYNGEE. V trimming: 1 base; J trimming: 4 bases; junction bases outside the gene matches: 2. CDR3 nucleotides: TGTGCCAGCAGCGTAAGGACTAGCGGGTCAGATACGCAGTATTTT. Amino acids: CASSVRTSGSDTQYF.

This rearrangement joins TRBV11-2 to TRBJ2-7, with D possibly TRBD1 on 6 matching bases. V shed 2 bases and J shed 6 bases, with 11 bases lying between them. CDR1 is SGHAT, CDR2 FQNNGV, per germline. The CDR3 has 13 residues. The CDR3 DNA sequence: TGTGCCAGCAGCTTATTAACAGGGAGCGAGCAGTACTTC. Residues: CASSLLTGSEQYF.

V is TRBV14 and J is TRBJ2-2, with TRBD2 as a possible D gene (7 bases). Germline-derived CDR1 and CDR2 are SGHDN and FVKESK. V gave up 0 bases and J gave up 4 bases, with 15 bases separating them. This CDR3 contains 17 residues. CDR3 loop: CASSQDRGGRPTGELFF. The CDR3 DNA reads TGTGCCAGCAGCCAAGATAGGGGGGGGCGACCCACCGGGGAGCTGTTTTTT.

V gene TRBV18 combines with J gene TRBJ1-1; no clear D gene. Trimming took 3 bases from V and 1 from J, leaving 15 bases between them. CDR3 length equals 16 residues. Germline V gives CDR1 KGHSH, CDR2 LQKENI. In DNA form, the CDR3 reads TGTGCCAGCTCACCCTATTCGGTTTCACGGAACACTGAAGCTTTCTTT. Protein product: CASSPYSVSRNTEAFF.

The rearrangement links TRBV5-1 to TRBJ2-5; 7 nucleotides match TRBD2. Trimming cost V 3 bases and J 2 bases; bases outside gene matches: 7. The CDR3 loop spans 15 amino acids. The germline V gene encodes CDR1 SGHRS and CDR2 YFSETQ. This CDR3 reads CASSSNGGGQETQYF. CDR3 sequence (DNA): TGCGCCAGCAGCTCCAACGGGGGAGGGCAAGAGACCCAGTACTTC.

This chain connects TRBV7-9 to TRBJ2-1; the D is unclear. CDR1 and CDR2 (germline): SEHNR, FQNEAQ (reference sequence). Trimming took off 7 bases at V and 6 bases at J, with 10 bases between the two ends. The CDR3 is 12 residues long. In DNA, the CDR3 is TGTGCCAGCACCTCGCAATTCAATGAGCAGTTCTTC. Its translation: CASTSQFNEQFF.

The chain carries TRBV4-3 and TRBJ2-1, with D unclear. Germline V CDR1 and CDR2: LGHNA, YSLEER. V was shortened by 8 bases and J by 9 bases, with 17 bases between the two germline ends. The CDR3 runs 13 residues. Here the CDR3 DNA reads TGCGCCAGCGGGTCTTTCGCTTCCAGTGAGCAGTTCTTC. This gives the protein CASGSFASSEQFF.

This clone was detected a few times. The chain recombines TRBV29-1 with TRBJ2-1; the D gene is possibly TRBD1 (6 bases). V was cut by 6 bases and J by 7 bases, with 13 bases left in between. The CDR3 is 12 amino acids. CDR1 and CDR2 (germline): SQVTM, ANQGSEA. CDR3 sequence reads: CSVNTGSNEQFF. DNA of the CDR3: TGCAGCGTGAACACAGGGAGTAATGAGCAGTTCTTC.

This clone was detected once. The V call is TRBV19, the J call TRBJ2-3; D tentatively fits TRBD1 or TRBD2 (7 bases each). Germline V lookup: CDR1 LNHDA, CDR2 SQIVND (reference sequence). The CDR3 contains 14 residues. V was clipped by 9 bases and J by 4 bases, with 17 bases between them. The CDR3, as DNA: TGTGCCAGCACCCGACAGGGAGGGGCAGATACGCAGTATTTT. Its translation is CASTRQGGADTQYF.

The CDR3 sequence: CASSQETAGPEQYF. The DNA for the CDR3 is TGCGCCAGCAGCCAGGAGACAGCGGGTCCCGAGCAGTACTTC. This chain connects TRBV4-3 to TRBJ2-5; a weak D match, TRBD2 (6 bases). The J call could be wrong; TRBJ2-7 is a better fit for the DNA end. Per germline, CDR1 LGHNA and CDR2 YSLEER. CDR3 length: 14 amino acids.

The genes are TRBV6-1 and TRBJ2-3; TRBD2 might be the D (6 bases). The V gene lost 4 bases and the J gene lost 3 bases, with 11 bases spanning the gap. There are 14 residues in the CDR3. CDR1 is MNHNS, CDR2 SASEGT, per germline. The CDR3 sequence is CASSVFRGTDTQYF. The CDR3 DNA reads TGTGCCAGCAGTGTTTTTCGGGGGACAGATACGCAGTATTTT.

This chain joins TRBV7-2 and TRBJ2-7; TRBD2 agrees at 7 bases. The CDR3 covers 13 residues. V was clipped by 6 bases and J by 2 bases; unmatched bases: 4. CDR1 SGHTA and CDR2 FQGNSA come from the germline V gene. CDR3: CASRLAATYEQYF. CDR3 DNA sequence: TGTGCCAGCAGGCTAGCGGCCACCTACGAGCAGTACTTC.

This chain uses TRBV28 with TRBJ1-4; D is possibly TRBD1 (5 bases). Trimming removed 6 bases from V and 3 bases from J, with 20 bases in between. Germline CDR1 is MDHEN and CDR2 is SYDVKM. The CDR3 totals 17 residues. The CDR3 region is CASSHPGRAGANEKLFF. CDR3 DNA sequence: TGTGCCAGCAGCCATCCCGGGAGGGCGGGGGCTAATGAAAAACTGTTTTTT.

The rearrangement links TRBV5-1 to TRBJ2-1, with D maybe TRBD2 (5 bases). This CDR3 is 15 amino acids long. CDR1 and CDR2 (germline): SGHRS, YFSETQ. Trimming took off 0 bases at V and 2 bases at J, with 9 bases between the two ends. Here the CDR3 DNA reads TGCGCCAGCAGCTTGGAGCCGGGAACCTACAATGAGCAGTTCTTC. It specifies CASSLEPGTYNEQFF.

This clone was observed a single time. The chain joins TRBV7-8 to TRBJ2-2; 10 bases line up with TRBD2. The CDR3 has 15 residues. Germline CDR1 SGHVS, CDR2 FQNEAQ. Germline trimming cut 1 base from V and 6 bases from J; bases unmatched to any gene: 2. CDR3 DNA: TGTGCCAGCAGCTTAGAGCGGGAGGGTCCCGGGGAGCTGTTTTTT. This translates into CASSLEREGPGELFF.

The chain links TRBV5-4 to TRBJ2-5; TRBD2 matches at 8 bases. CDR3 length: 16 amino acids. V lost 6 bases, J lost 2 bases, and 12 bases stayed unmatched. Germline V lookup: CDR1 SGHNT, CDR2 YYREEE (reference sequence). The CDR3, as DNA: TGTGCCAGCACCCGGGCTCTGGGACTAGAGCAAGAGACCCAGTACTTC. As protein: CASTRALGLEQETQYF.

This clone was recorded only once. The chain employs TRBV28 and TRBJ2-5, with TRBD2 matching over 9 bases. J gave up 3 bases and V 7 bases, and 6 bases lay outside the gene matches. Germline values: CDR1 MDHEN, CDR2 SYDVKM. This CDR3 has 14 amino acids. The CDR3 DNA follows: TGTGCCAGCAAGGCTAGCGGGAAGGAAGAGACCCAGTACTTC. This codes for CASKASGKEETQYF.

A few counts support this clone. V gene TRBV27 combines with J gene TRBJ2-7, with TRBD2 matching over 13 bases. Germline-derived CDR1 and CDR2 are MNHEY and SMNVEV (reference sequence). The J segment lost 1 base and the V segment lost 8 bases, leaving 2 bases of the junction unmatched. The CDR3 sequence is 14 residues long. CDR3 protein: CASQTSGRSYEQYF. Here the CDR3 DNA reads TGTGCCAGCCAGACTAGCGGGAGGTCCTACGAGCAGTACTTC.

Worth noting for this clone: The junction differs from germline at one of its ends, possibly a read error. The J gene is TRBJ1-3, the V gene TRBV6-6; TRBD1 agrees at 8 bases. The CDR3 loop spans 16 amino acids. Germline V CDR1 and CDR2: MNHNY, SVGAGI (reference sequence). The CDR3 DNA reads TGTGCCAGCAGCTACTCGACAGGGGACGGTGGAAACACCATATATTTT. The encoded protein is CASSYSTGDGGNTIYF.

This clone was picked up one time. This chain links TRBV27 with TRBJ2-7; maybe TRBD2 (5 bases). Germline values: CDR1 MNHEY, CDR2 SMNVEV (reference sequence). The CDR3 totals 13 residues. V lost 5 bases and J 3 bases, leaving 11 bases between the germline ends. The CDR3 DNA reads as TGTGCCAGCAGTCCTATACGGGGCTACGAGCAGTACTTC. It is translated as CASSPIRGYEQYF.

V is TRBV7-2 and J is TRBJ1-2, with no clear D. The CDR3 spans 13 residues. V was shortened by 6 bases and J by 13 bases, with 21 bases between the two germline ends. The germline CDR1 and CDR2 sequences are SGHTA and FQGNSA. As DNA, the CDR3 is TGTGCCAGCAGTTTTAGTCCGTCGGAGTCTGGCACCTTC. This gives the protein CASSFSPSESGTF.

The V call is TRBV5-1, the J call TRBJ2-5, with D maybe TRBD2 (5 bases). Germline V gene sequence: CDR1 SGHRS, CDR2 YFSETQ. The CDR3 totals 15 residues. Trimming shortened V by 5 bases and J by 3 bases, and 17 bases separated the two germline ends. In nucleotides, the CDR3 is TGCGCCAGCAGTCCTACTTCGAGGGAAGAAGAGACCCAGTACTTC. It yields the protein CASSPTSREEETQYF.